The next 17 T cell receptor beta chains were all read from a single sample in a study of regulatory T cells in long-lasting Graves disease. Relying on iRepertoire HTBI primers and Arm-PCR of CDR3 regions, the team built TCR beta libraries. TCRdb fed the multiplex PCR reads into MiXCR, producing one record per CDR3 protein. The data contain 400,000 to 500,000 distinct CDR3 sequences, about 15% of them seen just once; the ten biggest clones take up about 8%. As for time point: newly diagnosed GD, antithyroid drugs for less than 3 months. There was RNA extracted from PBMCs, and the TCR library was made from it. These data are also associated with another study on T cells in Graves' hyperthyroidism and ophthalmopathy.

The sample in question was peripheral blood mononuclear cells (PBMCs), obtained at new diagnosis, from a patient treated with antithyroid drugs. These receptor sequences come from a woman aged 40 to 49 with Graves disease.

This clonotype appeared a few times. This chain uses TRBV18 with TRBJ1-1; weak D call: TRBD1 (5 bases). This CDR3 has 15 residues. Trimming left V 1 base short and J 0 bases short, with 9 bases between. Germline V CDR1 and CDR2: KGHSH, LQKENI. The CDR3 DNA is TGTGCCAGCTCACCACGTATCAGGGTGAACACTGAAGCTTTCTTT. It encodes CASSPRIRVNTEAFF.

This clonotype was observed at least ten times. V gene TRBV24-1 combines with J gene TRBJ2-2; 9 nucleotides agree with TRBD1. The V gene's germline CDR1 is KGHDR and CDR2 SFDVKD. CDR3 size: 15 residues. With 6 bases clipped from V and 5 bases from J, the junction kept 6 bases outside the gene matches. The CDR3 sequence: CATSLQGAATGELFF. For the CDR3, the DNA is TGTGCCACCAGTCTACAGGGGGCCGCGACCGGGGAGCTGTTTTTT.

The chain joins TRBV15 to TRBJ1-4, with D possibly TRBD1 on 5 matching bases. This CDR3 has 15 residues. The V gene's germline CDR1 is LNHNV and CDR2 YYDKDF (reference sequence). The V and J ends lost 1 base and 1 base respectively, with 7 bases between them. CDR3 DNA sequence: TGTGCCACCAGCAGAGGGGGGGGAACTAATGAAAAACTGTTTTTT. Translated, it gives CATSRGGGTNEKLFF.

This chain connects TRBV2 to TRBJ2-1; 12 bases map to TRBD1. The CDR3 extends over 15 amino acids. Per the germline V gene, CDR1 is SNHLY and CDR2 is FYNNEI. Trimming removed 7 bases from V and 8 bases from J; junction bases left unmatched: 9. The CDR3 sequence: CASKGQGAYRDEQFF. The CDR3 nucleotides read TGTGCCAGCAAGGGACAGGGGGCTTACCGGGATGAGCAGTTCTTC.

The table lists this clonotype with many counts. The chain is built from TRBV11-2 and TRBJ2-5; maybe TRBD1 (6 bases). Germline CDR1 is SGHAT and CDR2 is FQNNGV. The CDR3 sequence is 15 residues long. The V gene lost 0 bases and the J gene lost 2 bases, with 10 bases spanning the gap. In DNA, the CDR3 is TGTGCCAGCAGCTTAGACCTGGACAGACAAGAGACCCAGTACTTC. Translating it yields CASSLDLDRQETQYF.

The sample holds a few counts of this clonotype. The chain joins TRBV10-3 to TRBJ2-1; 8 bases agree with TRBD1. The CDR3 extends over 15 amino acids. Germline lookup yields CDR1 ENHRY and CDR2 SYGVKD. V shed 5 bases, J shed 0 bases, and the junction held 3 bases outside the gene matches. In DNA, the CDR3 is TGTGCCATCAGTACAGGGGGAAGCTCCTACAATGAGCAGTTCTTC. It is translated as CAISTGGSSYNEQFF.

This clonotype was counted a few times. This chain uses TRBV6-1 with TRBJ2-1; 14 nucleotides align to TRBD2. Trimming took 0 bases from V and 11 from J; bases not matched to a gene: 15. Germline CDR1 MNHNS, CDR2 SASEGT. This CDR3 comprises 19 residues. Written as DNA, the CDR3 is TGTGCCAGCAGTGAAGCGGTTCCCGGGACTAGCGGGAGAGCCCCCCAGCAGTTCTTC. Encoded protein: CASSEAVPGTSGRAPQQFF.

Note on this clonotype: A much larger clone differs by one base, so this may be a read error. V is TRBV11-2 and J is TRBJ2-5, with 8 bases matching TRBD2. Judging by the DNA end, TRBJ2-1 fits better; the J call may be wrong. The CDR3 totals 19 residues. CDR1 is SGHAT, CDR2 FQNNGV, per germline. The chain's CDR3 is CASSLGTSRGSTGNNGQFF. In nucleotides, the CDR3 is TGTGCCAGCAGCTTAGGGACTAGCAGAGGATCAACAGGGAACAATGGGCAGTTCTTC.

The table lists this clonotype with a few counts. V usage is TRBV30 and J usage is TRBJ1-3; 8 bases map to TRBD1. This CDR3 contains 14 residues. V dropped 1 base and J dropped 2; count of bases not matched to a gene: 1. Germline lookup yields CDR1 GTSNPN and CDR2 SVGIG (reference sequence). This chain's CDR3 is CAWSADRAGNTIYF. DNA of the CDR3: TGTGCCTGGAGTGCGGACAGGGCTGGAAACACCATATATTTT.

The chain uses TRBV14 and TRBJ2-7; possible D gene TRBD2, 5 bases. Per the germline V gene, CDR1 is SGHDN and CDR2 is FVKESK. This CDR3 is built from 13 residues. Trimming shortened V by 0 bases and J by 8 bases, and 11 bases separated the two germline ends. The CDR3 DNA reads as TGTGCCAGCAGCCAAGATTTAGCGACCAAGCAGTACTTC. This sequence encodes CASSQDLATKQYF. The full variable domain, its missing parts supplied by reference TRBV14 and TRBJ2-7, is EAGVTQFPSHSVIEKGQTVTLRCDPISGHDNLYWYRRVMGKEIKFLLHFVKESKQDESGMPNNRFLAERTGGTYSTLKVQPAELEDSGVYFCASSQDLATKQYFGPGTRLTVT.

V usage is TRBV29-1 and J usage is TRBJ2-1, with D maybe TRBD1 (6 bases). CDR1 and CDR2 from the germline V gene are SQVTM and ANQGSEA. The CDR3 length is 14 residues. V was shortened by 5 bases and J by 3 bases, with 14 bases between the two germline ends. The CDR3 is CSVNGGGIYNEQFF. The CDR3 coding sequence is TGCAGCGTTAATGGGGGCGGAATCTACAATGAGCAGTTCTTC.

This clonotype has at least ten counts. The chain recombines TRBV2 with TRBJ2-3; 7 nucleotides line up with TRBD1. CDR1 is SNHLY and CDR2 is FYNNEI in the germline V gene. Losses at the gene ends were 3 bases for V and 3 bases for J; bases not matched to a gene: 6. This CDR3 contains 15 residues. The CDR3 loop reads CASSDFTGETDTQYF. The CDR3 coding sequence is TGTGCCAGCAGTGATTTTACAGGGGAGACAGATACGCAGTATTTT. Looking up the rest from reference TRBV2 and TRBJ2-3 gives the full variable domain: EPEVTQTPSHQVTQMGQEVILRCVPISNHLYFYWYRQILGQKVEFLVSFYNNEISEKSEIFDDQFSVERPDGSNFTLKIRSTKLEDSAMYFCASSDFTGETDTQYFGPGTRLTVL.

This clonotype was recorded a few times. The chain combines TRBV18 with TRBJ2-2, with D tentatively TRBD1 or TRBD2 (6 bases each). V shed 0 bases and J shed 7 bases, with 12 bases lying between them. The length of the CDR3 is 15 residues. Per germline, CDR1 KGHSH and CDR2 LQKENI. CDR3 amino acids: CASSPPVGGLGELFF. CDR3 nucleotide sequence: TGTGCCAGCTCACCACCGGTTGGGGGGCTCGGGGAGCTGTTTTTT.

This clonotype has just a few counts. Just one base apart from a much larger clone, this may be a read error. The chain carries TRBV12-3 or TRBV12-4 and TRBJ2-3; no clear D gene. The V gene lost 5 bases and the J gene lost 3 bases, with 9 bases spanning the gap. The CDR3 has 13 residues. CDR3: CASSIYYTDTQYF. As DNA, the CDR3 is TGTGCCAGCAGTATATATTATACAGATACGCAGTATTTT.

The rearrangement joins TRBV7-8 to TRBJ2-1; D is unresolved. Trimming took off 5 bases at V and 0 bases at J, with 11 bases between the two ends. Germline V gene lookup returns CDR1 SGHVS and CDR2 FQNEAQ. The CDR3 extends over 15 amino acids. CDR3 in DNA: TGTGCCAGCAGCCGACCGCTGAGCTCCTACAATGAGCAGTTCTTC. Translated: CASSRPLSSYNEQFF.

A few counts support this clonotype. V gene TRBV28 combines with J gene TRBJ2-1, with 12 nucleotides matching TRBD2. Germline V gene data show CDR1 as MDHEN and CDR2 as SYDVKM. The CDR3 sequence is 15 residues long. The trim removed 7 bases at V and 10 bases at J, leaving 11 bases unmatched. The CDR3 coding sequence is TGTGCCAGCAAAGGGACTAGCGGGCGCCGGGGAGAGCAGTTCTTC. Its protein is CASKGTSGRRGEQFF.

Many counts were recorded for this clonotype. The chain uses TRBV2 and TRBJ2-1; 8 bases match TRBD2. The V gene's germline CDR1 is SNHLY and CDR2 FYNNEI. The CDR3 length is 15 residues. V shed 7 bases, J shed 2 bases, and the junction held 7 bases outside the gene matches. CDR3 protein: CASTPGGSPYNEQFF. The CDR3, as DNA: TGTGCCAGCACCCCGGGGGGGAGTCCCTACAATGAGCAGTTCTTC.